The entry that follows covers one TCR beta chain sequence. The sample is drawn from a study of blood T cell repertoires in COVID-19. Assay used: immunoSEQ multiplex PCR; TCRdb lists only in-frame clones, some missing. The sample holds approximately 240,000 clones; about 90% are singletons and the top ten take over 0.8%. Sequencing was done on a sample of peripheral blood. The TCR comes from a man younger than 40 with COVID-19, enrolled during active disease.

The CDR3 nucleotides are TGTGCCAGCAGTTACTCGACAGTGAGTGACTATGGCTACACCTTC. Translating gives CASSYSTVSDYGYTF. The chain is built from TRBV6-6 and TRBJ1-2; weak D call: TRBD1 (5 bases). CDR3 length: 15 residues. The germline CDR1 and CDR2 sequences are MNHNY and SVGAGI (reference sequence). Trimming cost V 0 bases and J 3 bases, with 11 bases left between them.